In its sample, the clone carrying this T cell receptor (beta chain) was seen a few times. Its antigen is currently unknown. The CDR3 consists of 13 residues. V shed 6 bases and J shed 5 bases, with 13 bases lying between them. The germline V gene has CDR1 MNHEY and CDR2 SMNVEV (reference sequence). Patients aged 18 to 65 with hyperthyroidism were newly diagnosed, with duration under 2 months. The sample comes from a study of T cells in Graves' hyperthyroidism and ophthalmopathy. Study at large: The initial diagnosis was the point when peripheral blood was collected, ahead of any treatment.

Authors of the study amplified TCR beta CDR3 regions from RNA transcripts. A set of HTBI primers served as the primers for a first-round RT-PCR of the TCR CDR3. TCRdb reprocessed the multiplex PCR reads with MiXCR, giving one entry per CDR3 protein. The sample yields 300,000 to 400,000 distinct CDR3 sequences, about 20% seen once. Whole-study results and caveats: Ophthalmopathy, as predicted by the model, came a median about seven months after the prediction. Clonotypes that were expanded in thyroid above 0.001 mostly appeared in blood too.

This receptor was obtained from a woman aged 50 to 60 with Graves' hyperthyroidism. V usage is TRBV27 and J usage is TRBJ1-2; no clear D. The sequencing input was blood. CDR3 sequence reads: CASSLEAIYGYTF. The CDR3 region has the DNA TGTGCCAGCAGCTTGGAGGCAATTTATGGCTACACCTTC.